This T cell receptor beta chain was identified during a study of spatial heterogeneity in lung cancer. Each TCR cDNA molecule bore a unique molecular identifier. TCRdb independently ran MiXCR on the 5' RACE reads; one entry per CDR3 protein. Altogether tens of thousands of distinct CDR3 sequences are present, 12% to 15% being singletons, with the ten largest covering about 60%. The germline gives CDR1 DFQATT, CDR2 SNEGSKA (reference sequence). This CDR3 is built from 17 residues. Losses at the gene ends were 1 base for V and 6 bases for J; bases not matched to a gene: 11. Time point specified: sample taken at primary tumor resection. No cells were sorted before sequencing. The whole RNA sequenced was extracted from tumor, nontumor lung or frozen PBMC. The donor group consisted of under 90 patients who had untreated, early-stage non-small cell lung cancer.

The V and J genes are TRBV20-1 and TRBJ2-3, with 12 bases fitting TRBD2. The TCR originated in a male donor with early-stage non-small cell lung cancer. The source was PBMCs, collected at surgery. The CDR3 DNA is TGCAGTGCTAGAGCTAGCGGGAGGGATACCCGGTGGGATACGCAGTATTTT. Translating gives CSARASGRDTRWDTQYF.